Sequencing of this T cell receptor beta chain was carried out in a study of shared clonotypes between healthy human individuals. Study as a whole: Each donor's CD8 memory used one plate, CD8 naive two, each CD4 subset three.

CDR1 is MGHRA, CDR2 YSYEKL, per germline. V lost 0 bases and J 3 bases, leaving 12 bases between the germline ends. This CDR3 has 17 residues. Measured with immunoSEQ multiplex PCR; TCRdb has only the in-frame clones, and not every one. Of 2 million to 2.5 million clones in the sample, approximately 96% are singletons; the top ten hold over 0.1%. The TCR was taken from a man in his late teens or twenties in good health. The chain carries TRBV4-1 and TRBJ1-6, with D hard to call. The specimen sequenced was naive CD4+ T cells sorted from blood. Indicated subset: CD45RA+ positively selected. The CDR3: CASSQEVTVYYNSPLHF. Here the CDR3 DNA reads TGCGCCAGCAGCCAAGAGGTTACAGTCTACTATAATTCACCCCTCCACTTT.